This passage covers 31 T cell receptor beta chains from one sample sequenced in a study of spatial heterogeneity in lung cancer. As to time point: blood at routine non-recurrence follow-up after resection. Using its own MiXCR run on the 5' RACE reads, TCRdb lists one record per CDR3 protein. The repertoire holds tens of thousands of distinct CDR3 sequences, more than 9% seen once, with roughly 30% in the top ten. The sequencing here drew on PBMCs, taken at follow-up. The source is a female donor with early-stage non-small cell lung cancer.

This clonotype showed up many times. V usage is TRBV28 and J usage is TRBJ2-3; TRBD2 agrees at 10 bases. The germline V gene encodes CDR1 MDHEN and CDR2 SYDVKM. V lost 3 bases, J lost 4 bases, and 4 bases stayed unmatched. This CDR3 is built from 15 residues. CDR3 DNA sequence: TGTGCCAGCAGTTTGGATAGCGGGGGGCCAGATACGCAGTATTTT. Protein: CASSLDSGGPDTQYF. Supplemented by reference TRBV28 and TRBJ2-3, the full variable domain reads DVKVTQSSRYLVKRTGEKVFLECVQDMDHENMFWYRQDPGLGLRLIYFSYDVKMKEKGDIPEGYSVSREKKERFSLILESASTNQTSMYLCASSLDSGGPDTQYFGPGTRLTVL.

This clonotype was seen a few times. The genes are TRBV9 and TRBJ2-3, with 7 positions matching TRBD2. J lost 4 bases, V lost 4 bases, and 12 bases had no gene match. Germline CDR1 reads SGDLS; CDR2 reads YYNGEE. This CDR3 region has 16 residues. CDR3 in amino acids: CASSFASGLDPDTQYF. The CDR3 DNA is TGTGCCAGCAGCTTCGCCTCCGGACTAGACCCAGATACGCAGTATTTT.

The CDR3 nucleotides are TGTGCCAGCAGTTTTCCAGGGGAAACCTACGAGCAGTACTTC. Its translation: CASSFPGETYEQYF. The genes are TRBV2 and TRBJ2-7, with D possibly TRBD1 on 6 matching bases. Germline CDR1 is SNHLY and CDR2 is FYNNEI. Trimming took off 5 bases at V and 2 bases at J, with 13 bases between the two ends. The CDR3 has 14 residues.

There are many counts of this clonotype. The rearrangement joins TRBV7-2 to TRBJ1-4, with TRBD1 as a possible D gene (6 bases). V was cut by 5 bases and J by 4 bases, with 14 bases left in between. The CDR3 is 15 amino acids. Germline V lookup: CDR1 SGHTA, CDR2 FQGNSA. CDR3 in DNA: TGTGCCAGCAGCATAAGACAGGCGGATAATGAAAAACTGTTTTTT. Translating it yields CASSIRQADNEKLFF.

This clonotype was detected many times. The chain is built from TRBV7-2 and TRBJ2-2; D assignment may be TRBD1 or TRBD2 (6 bases each). This CDR3 is built from 15 residues. Germline V gene lookup returns CDR1 SGHTA and CDR2 FQGNSA. V was pared by 2 bases and J by 6 bases, with 13 bases between. The DNA for the CDR3 is TGTGCCAGCAGCTTACTGGGGGGCGCGGCCGGGGAGCTGTTTTTT. Protein: CASSLLGGAAGELFF.

This clonotype was found a few times. V is TRBV6-2 or TRBV6-3 and J is TRBJ2-1, with D possibly being TRBD1 or TRBD2 (5 bases each). Germline CDR1 MNHEY, CDR2 SVGEGT. Trimming took 7 bases from V and 9 from J, leaving 16 bases between them. This CDR3 is built from 13 residues. CDR3 sequence reads: CASNTGPWTEQFF. The CDR3, as DNA: TGTGCCAGCAATACGGGGCCCTGGACTGAGCAGTTCTTC.

The sample holds a few counts of this clonotype. The CDR3 loop reads CASSLRERGPYNEQFF. In nucleotides, the CDR3 is TGTGCCAGCAGCTTAAGGGAGCGGGGCCCCTACAATGAGCAGTTCTTC. The chain employs TRBV7-3 and TRBJ2-1, with TRBD2 matching 7 bases. CDR3 size: 16 residues. Germline V gene data show CDR1 as SGHTA and CDR2 as FQGTGA. V lost 1 base, J lost 2 bases, and 5 bases stayed unmatched.

This clonotype showed up many times. The gene calls are TRBV27 and TRBJ2-7; TRBD1 might be the D (7 bases). Trimming left V 4 bases short and J 3 bases short, with 13 bases between. Looked up from germline, CDR1 is MNHEY and CDR2 is SMNVEV (reference sequence). This CDR3 contains 14 residues. CDR3 loop: CASSYQGGRYEQYF. The CDR3 nucleotides are TGTGCCAGCAGTTACCAGGGGGGACGCTACGAGCAGTACTTC.

This clonotype has at least ten counts. This chain links TRBV5-1 with TRBJ1-2; D is uncertain. V lost 2 bases and J 4 bases, leaving 9 bases between the germline ends. Germline V gives CDR1 SGHRS, CDR2 YFSETQ. The CDR3 extends over 13 amino acids. CDR3 nucleotides: TGCGCCAGCAGCTTAAGCAGCATCTATGGCTACACCTTC. It codes for CASSLSSIYGYTF.

The chain couples TRBV11-2 to TRBJ1-6; no definite D call. CDR3 size: 17 residues. Germline V gives CDR1 SGHAT, CDR2 FQNNGV. Trimming took 2 bases from V and 8 from J, leaving 19 bases between them. The CDR3 DNA sequence: TGTGCCAGCAGCTTAACATCTGCAGGCAGGTGGGATTCACCCCTCCACTTT. Its translation is CASSLTSAGRWDSPLHF. Full variable domain (remainder filled in from reference TRBV11-2 and TRBJ1-6): EAGVAQSPRYKIIEKRQSVAFWCNPISGHATLYWYQQILGQGPKLLIQFQNNGVVDDSQLPKDRFSAERLKGVDSTLKIQPAKLEDSAVYLCASSLTSAGRWDSPLHFGNGTRLTVT.

This clonotype has a handful of counts. The chain couples TRBV20-1 to TRBJ2-3, with 8 bases lining up with TRBD2. V dropped 0 bases and J dropped 0; count of bases not matched to a gene: 2. This CDR3 is 15 amino acids long. Germline CDR1 and CDR2: DFQATT and SNEGSKA (reference sequence). This CDR3 reads CSARDSGASTDTQYF. The CDR3 region has the DNA TGCAGTGCTAGAGATAGCGGGGCTAGCACAGATACGCAGTATTTT.

The chain links TRBV5-4 to TRBJ2-1; TRBD2 matches 11 bases. The CDR3 sequence is 17 residues long. Trimming took 3 bases from V and 2 from J; bases not matched to a gene: 7. Germline V gene lookup returns CDR1 SGHNT and CDR2 YYREEE (reference sequence). CDR3 region: CASSSRLAGRAYNEQFF. CDR3 DNA: TGTGCCAGCAGCTCCCGACTAGCGGGGAGGGCCTACAATGAGCAGTTCTTC.

This clonotype was counted between two and nine times. The chain joins TRBV2 to TRBJ2-7; the D is unclear. Germline V lookup: CDR1 SNHLY, CDR2 FYNNEI. V was cut by 1 base and J by 2 bases, with 3 bases left in between. The CDR3 loop spans 12 amino acids. In DNA, the CDR3 is TGTGCCAGCAGTGAAGGCACCTACGAGCAGTACTTC. It encodes CASSEGTYEQYF.

This clonotype occurred many times. The V and J genes are TRBV20-1 and TRBJ1-2; 8 bases are a match to TRBD1. V was clipped by 5 bases and J by 2 bases; unmatched bases: 10. The CDR3 extends over 15 amino acids. Germline V gene sequence: CDR1 DFQATT, CDR2 SNEGSKA (reference sequence). For the CDR3, the DNA is TGCAGTGCTCCAACCGACAGGGGAATCAACTATGGCTACACCTTC. Its translation: CSAPTDRGINYGYTF.

Many counts were recorded for this clonotype. The CDR3 DNA is TGTGCCAGCAGCTTAGGGGACAGGCGGAACACTGAAGCTTTCTTT. This translates into CASSLGDRRNTEAFF. The rearrangement joins TRBV7-2 to TRBJ1-1; 8 bases are a match to TRBD1. Germline lookup yields CDR1 SGHTA and CDR2 FQGNSA. V shed 1 base and J 1 base; nucleotides not matched to a gene: 2. The CDR3 sequence is 15 residues long. Full variable domain (remainder filled in from reference TRBV7-2 and TRBJ1-1): GAGVSQSPSNKVTEKGKDVELRCDPISGHTALYWYRQSLGQGLEFLIYFQGNSAPDKSGLPSDRFSAERTGGSVSTLTIQRTQQEDSAVYLCASSLGDRRNTEAFFGQGTRLTVV.

The CDR3: CASSSPSSYNEQFF. The CDR3 coding sequence is TGTGCCAGCAGCTCGCCGAGCTCCTACAATGAGCAGTTCTTC. The chain couples TRBV7-2 to TRBJ2-1; D unclear. V gave up 4 bases and J gave up 0 bases, with 7 bases separating them. Germline CDR1 SGHTA, CDR2 FQGNSA. CDR3 length: 14 residues.

This clonotype was counted at least ten times. The chain joins TRBV6-6 to TRBJ2-2; perhaps TRBD1 as D (6 bases). Between the trimmed V and J ends, which lost 5 bases and 3 bases, there was a span of 16 bases. The CDR3 extends over 16 amino acids. Per the germline V gene, CDR1 is MNHNY and CDR2 is SVGAGI (reference sequence). CDR3: CASSPLDRPYTGELFF. The CDR3 region has the DNA TGTGCCAGCAGTCCACTTGACAGGCCCTACACCGGGGAGCTGTTTTTT.

This clonotype has more than one count but fewer than ten. CDR3 coding DNA: TGTGCCAGCAGCTTAGAGGTTCTTGGCGACGAGCAGTACTTC. This codes for CASSLEVLGDEQYF. The chain has TRBV7-6 and TRBJ2-7; D call uncertain. The CDR3 has 14 amino acids. Trimming cost V 1 base and J 5 bases, with 12 bases left between them. Germline V lookup: CDR1 SGHVS, CDR2 FNYEAQ.

In its sample, this clonotype was seen many times. CDR3 loop: CASSTPGTSSYNEQFF. CDR3 nucleotide sequence: TGTGCCAGCAGCACACCCGGGACTAGTTCCTACAATGAGCAGTTCTTC. The gene calls are TRBV5-4 and TRBJ2-1; 8 bases match TRBD2. The CDR3 is 16 residues long. CDR1 is SGHNT and CDR2 is YYREEE in the germline V gene (reference sequence). V shed 4 bases, J shed 1 base, and the junction held 7 bases outside the gene matches.

This clonotype occurred many times. The CDR3 sequence is CASSYSGTGWGEQYF. The DNA of the CDR3 is TGTGCCAGCAGTTACTCGGGGACAGGGTGGGGCGAGCAGTACTTC. The rearrangement uses TRBV6-5 and TRBJ2-7, with 9 bases that match TRBD1. The CDR3 runs 15 residues. Trimming removed 0 bases from V and 6 bases from J; junction bases left unmatched: 6. Germline V gene data show CDR1 as MNHEY and CDR2 as SVGAGI.

The chain couples TRBV7-9 to TRBJ2-1; 9 positions agree with TRBD2. CDR1 SEHNR and CDR2 FQNEAQ come from the germline V gene (reference sequence). The CDR3 has 15 amino acids. The J segment lost 6 bases and the V segment lost 5 bases, leaving 8 bases of the junction unmatched. This chain's CDR3 is CASSPTGRGGNEQFF. The CDR3 coding sequence is TGTGCCAGCAGCCCCACGGGGCGGGGGGGCAATGAGCAGTTCTTC.

This sequence joins TRBV28 and TRBJ2-5; a possible D gene is TRBD1 (6 bases). CDR1 and CDR2 from the germline V gene are MDHEN and SYDVKM. The CDR3 loop spans 14 amino acids. Between the trimmed V and J ends, which lost 7 bases and 5 bases, there was a span of 17 bases. For the CDR3, the DNA is TGTGCCAGCACTCTACAGGGACCTCCGGAGACCCAGTACTTC. Translating it yields CASTLQGPPETQYF.

This clonotype was seen repeatedly, ten times or more. The rearrangement uses TRBV29-1 and TRBJ1-5; D unclear. CDR1 and CDR2 from the germline V gene are SQVTM and ANQGSEA. Trimming cost V 6 bases and J 6 bases, with 15 bases left between them. CDR3 length equals 13 residues. The CDR3 sequence: CSVSGGPGQPQHF. In nucleotides, the CDR3 is TGCAGCGTCTCAGGAGGGCCCGGTCAGCCCCAGCATTTT.

This clonotype appeared many times. Here the CDR3 reads CASIGALTPNTGELFF. DNA of the CDR3: TGTGCCAGTATCGGGGCCCTCACTCCGAACACCGGGGAGCTGTTTTTT. V and J are TRBV19 and TRBJ2-2; the D call may be TRBD1 or TRBD2 (5 bases each). The CDR3 length is 16 residues. Trimming removed 7 bases at V and 0 bases at J, with 15 bases between. Germline V gene sequence: CDR1 LNHDA, CDR2 SQIVND (reference sequence).

This clonotype was picked up a small number of times. J is TRBJ2-3 and V is TRBV5-1; 7 bases are a match to TRBD2. V shed 0 bases, J shed 4 bases, and the junction held 2 bases outside the gene matches. The CDR3 has 14 amino acids. The germline CDR1 and CDR2 sequences are SGHRS and YFSETQ. This chain's CDR3 is CASSLGDYSDTQYF. Here the CDR3 DNA reads TGCGCCAGCAGCTTGGGGGACTATTCAGATACGCAGTATTTT.

Ten or more counts support this clonotype. The V call is TRBV18, the J call TRBJ2-6; perhaps D is TRBD1 or TRBD2 (5 bases each). CDR1 and CDR2 (germline): KGHSH, LQKENI. The CDR3 is 16 residues long. Trimming removed 10 bases at V and 0 bases at J, with 16 bases between. CDR3 nucleotides: TGTGCCACCTCTGGGGACCTCCGCTCTGGGGCCAACGTCCTGACTTTC. Its translation: CATSGDLRSGANVLTF.

This clonotype was found a few times. The chain links TRBV5-1 to TRBJ2-3, with TRBD2 matching 13 bases. Per germline, CDR1 SGHRS and CDR2 YFSETQ. CDR3 length: 16 amino acids. Trimming took 4 bases from V and 2 from J; bases not matched to a gene: 4. The chain's CDR3 is CASSIGLAGDTDTQYF. CDR3 DNA: TGCGCCAGCAGCATCGGACTAGCGGGAGACACAGATACGCAGTATTTT.

At least ten counts were recorded for this clonotype. The CDR3 DNA reads as TGTGCCAGCAGTTACCTAAGAAGCGGGGAGCTGTTTTTT. Amino acids: CASSYLRSGELFF. The J gene is TRBJ2-2, the V gene TRBV6-2 or TRBV6-3; D is undetermined. The length of the CDR3 is 13 residues. The ends were cut back, 2 bases at V and 7 bases at J, with 8 bases in the middle. CDR1 and CDR2 from the germline V gene are MNHEY and SVGEGT.

This clonotype was seen repeatedly, ten times or more. The chain couples TRBV2 to TRBJ2-7, with 8 bases aligning to TRBD1. The J segment lost 5 bases and the V segment lost 6 bases, leaving 6 bases of the junction unmatched. The CDR3 is 13 residues long. Germline loops: CDR1 SNHLY, CDR2 FYNNEI. The CDR3 protein is CASSRQGAHEQYF. The CDR3 bases are TGTGCCAGCAGCAGGCAGGGGGCCCACGAGCAGTACTTC.

This clonotype was observed at least ten times. The chain is built from TRBV4-3 and TRBJ2-7; 10 bases align to TRBD1. Losses at the gene ends were 1 base for V and 1 base for J; bases not matched to a gene: 1. The CDR3 runs to 15 residues. Germline CDR1 LGHNA, CDR2 YSLEER. This chain's CDR3 is CASSQGTGGSYEQYF. DNA for the CDR3: TGCGCCAGCAGCCAAGGGACAGGGGGGTCCTACGAGCAGTACTTC.

This clonotype appeared a few times. The J gene is TRBJ2-3, the V gene TRBV28; TRBD2 matches 16 bases. CDR3 length: 20 residues. Germline CDR1 is MDHEN and CDR2 is SYDVKM. After removal of 3 bases from V and 6 bases from J, the junction contained 15 bases not matched to a gene. This CDR3 is CASSFPLKPGTSGGADTQYF. In DNA, the CDR3 is TGTGCCAGCAGTTTCCCCCTCAAGCCCGGGACTAGCGGGGGGGCGGATACGCAGTATTTT.